A selection of T cell receptor beta chains follows, all from one sample in a study of glioma-infiltrating T cells after dendritic cell vaccination. Clones were read by immunoSEQ multiplex PCR, and TCRdb kept only the in-frame ones, dropping some. Of approximately 99,000 clones listed, 80% are singletons. The source was blood, collected after dendritic cell vaccination. All receptors come from a human donor with glioblastoma. Each CDR3 is given with its conserved first and last residue. The order of the fields is V gene, CDR3 length, D gene, J gene, clone size, CDR3 DNA, CDR3 protein. The D gene is left open where the match is weak. Part of the rows lack a size; the others show once, few, many or a class for expanded clones.

TRBV28	12	TRBD1	TRBJ2-7	.	TGTGCCAGCAGCCCGGGACAGAGGGAGCAGTACTTC	CASSPGQREQYF
TRBV19	15	TRBD2	TRBJ2-7	.	TGTGCCAGTAGTATGCAGCTAGCGGGGATTGCCGAGCAGTACTTC	CASSMQLAGIAEQYF
TRBV28	15	TRBD1	TRBJ1-2	once	TGTGCCAGCAGTCCGACCGGGACAGAGCTCTATGGCTACACCTTC	CASSPTGTELYGYTF
TRBV5-1	15	TRBD1	TRBJ2-1	.	TGCGCCAGCAGCTGGGACAGTGCTCCCTACAATGAGCAGTTCTTC	CASSWDSAPYNEQFF
TRBV5-4	17	TRBD1	TRBJ1-1	.	TGTGCCAGCAGCTTGAGGGGCTACTCAGGGGGCAAAACTGAAGCTTTCTTT	CASSLRGYSGGKTEAFF
TRBV5-6	17	TRBD1	TRBJ1-2	.	TGTGCCAGCAGCTTCTGGACGCGGGACAGAGCTAACTATGGCTACACCTTC	CASSFWTRDRANYGYTF
TRBV6-1	13	TRBD1	TRBJ1-1	.	TGTGCCAGCAGAATGACAGGGGTCACTGAAGCTTTCTTT	CASRMTGVTEAFF
TRBV20-1	11	.	TRBJ1-2	.	TGCAGTGCTAGGTCCGGGAAGGGCTACACCTTC	CSARSGKGYTF
TRBV6-5	12	.	TRBJ1-2	.	TGTGCCAGCAGCTCAGGTTTATATGGCTACACCTTC	CASSSGLYGYTF
TRBV28	13	TRBD1	TRBJ1-2	once	TGTGCCAGCAGGGGGACAGGTTTAAGCGGCTACACCTTC	CASRGTGLSGYTF
TRBV9	17	TRBD2	TRBJ2-3	.	TGTGCCAGCAGCGCCCACCCGGGACTAACCCCGTCGGATACGCAGTATTTT	CASSAHPGLTPSDTQYF
TRBV12-2	16	.	TRBJ2-7	.	TGTGCAAGTCGCTTAGGTAGCGGCCTTAGCTCCTACGAGCAGTACTTC	CASRLGSGLSSYEQYF
TRBV19	16	TRBD1	TRBJ2-6	.	TGTGCCAGTAGTGGACAGGGTCAGGTTGGGGCCAACGTCCTGACTTTC	CASSGQGQVGANVLTF
TRBV7-9	12	.	TRBJ1-2	.	TGTGCCAGCAGCTTAGACTATCGGCGCTACACCTTC	CASSLDYRRYTF
TRBV18	17	TRBD2	TRBJ2-4	.	TGTGCCAGCTCACCGGGACGGGGGGGCTCGGTCAAAAACATTCAGTACTTC	CASSPGRGGSVKNIQYF
TRBV6-5	13	.	TRBJ2-3	few	TGTGCCAGCAGACTAGTTGGGTCAGATACGCAGTATTTT	CASRLVGSDTQYF
TRBV5-8	14	TRBD2	TRBJ2-5	few	TGTGCCAGCAGCTTCGGGACTAGCGGGGAGACCCAGTACTTC	CASSFGTSGETQYF